This record looks at one T cell receptor beta chain sequence and its context. Its antigen is still unknown. These data belong to a study of cytomegalovirus exposure and HLA in healthy donors. Overall study findings and caveats: The study labeled 164 TCR beta chains cytomegalovirus-associated.

Each of the donors was a healthy bone marrow donor. Trimming at V came to 4 bases and at J to 5 bases, leaving 7 bases not matched to a gene. This CDR3 region has 15 residues. Looked up from germline, CDR1 is SGDLS and CDR2 is YYNGEE. The primer mix had 60 Vbeta and 13 Jbeta primers. Measured with immunoSEQ multiplex PCR; TCRdb has only the in-frame clones, and not every one. The data contain fewer than 150,000 clones, 75% to 90% of them singletons. Sequences were obtained from PBMCs. The TCR comes from a female donor in good health and CMV-seronegative. V is TRBV9 and J is TRBJ2-7; 12 bases align to TRBD2. As DNA, the CDR3 is TGTGCCAGCAGCCCTCGACTAGCGGGAGAGAACGAGCAGTACTTC. Amino acid sequence: CASSPRLAGENEQYF.